The present entry profiles one T cell receptor beta chain with its context. The data originate from a study of blood T cell repertoires in COVID-19. On the study more broadly: Spain, Italy and the United States supplied samples that represented acute and convalescent COVID-19.

The V and J ends lost 5 bases and 0 bases, in that order; junction bases with no gene match: 8. CDR3 size: 18 residues. The germline gives CDR1 SGHTA, CDR2 FQGNSA. Sequenced by immunoSEQ multiplex PCR; TCRdb stores in-frame clones only, minus some. The data contain about 110,000 clones, approximately 82% of them singletons. The rearrangement links TRBV7-2 to TRBJ2-1, with 12 nucleotides matching TRBD2. The clonotype originates from a woman older than 75 with acute or convalescent COVID-19. Sequencing was carried out using peripheral blood. CDR3 sequence (DNA): TGTGCCAGCAGCCAGACTAGCGGGGGTGAAAGCTCCTACAATGAGCAGTTCTTC. Protein sequence: CASSQTSGGESSYNEQFF.